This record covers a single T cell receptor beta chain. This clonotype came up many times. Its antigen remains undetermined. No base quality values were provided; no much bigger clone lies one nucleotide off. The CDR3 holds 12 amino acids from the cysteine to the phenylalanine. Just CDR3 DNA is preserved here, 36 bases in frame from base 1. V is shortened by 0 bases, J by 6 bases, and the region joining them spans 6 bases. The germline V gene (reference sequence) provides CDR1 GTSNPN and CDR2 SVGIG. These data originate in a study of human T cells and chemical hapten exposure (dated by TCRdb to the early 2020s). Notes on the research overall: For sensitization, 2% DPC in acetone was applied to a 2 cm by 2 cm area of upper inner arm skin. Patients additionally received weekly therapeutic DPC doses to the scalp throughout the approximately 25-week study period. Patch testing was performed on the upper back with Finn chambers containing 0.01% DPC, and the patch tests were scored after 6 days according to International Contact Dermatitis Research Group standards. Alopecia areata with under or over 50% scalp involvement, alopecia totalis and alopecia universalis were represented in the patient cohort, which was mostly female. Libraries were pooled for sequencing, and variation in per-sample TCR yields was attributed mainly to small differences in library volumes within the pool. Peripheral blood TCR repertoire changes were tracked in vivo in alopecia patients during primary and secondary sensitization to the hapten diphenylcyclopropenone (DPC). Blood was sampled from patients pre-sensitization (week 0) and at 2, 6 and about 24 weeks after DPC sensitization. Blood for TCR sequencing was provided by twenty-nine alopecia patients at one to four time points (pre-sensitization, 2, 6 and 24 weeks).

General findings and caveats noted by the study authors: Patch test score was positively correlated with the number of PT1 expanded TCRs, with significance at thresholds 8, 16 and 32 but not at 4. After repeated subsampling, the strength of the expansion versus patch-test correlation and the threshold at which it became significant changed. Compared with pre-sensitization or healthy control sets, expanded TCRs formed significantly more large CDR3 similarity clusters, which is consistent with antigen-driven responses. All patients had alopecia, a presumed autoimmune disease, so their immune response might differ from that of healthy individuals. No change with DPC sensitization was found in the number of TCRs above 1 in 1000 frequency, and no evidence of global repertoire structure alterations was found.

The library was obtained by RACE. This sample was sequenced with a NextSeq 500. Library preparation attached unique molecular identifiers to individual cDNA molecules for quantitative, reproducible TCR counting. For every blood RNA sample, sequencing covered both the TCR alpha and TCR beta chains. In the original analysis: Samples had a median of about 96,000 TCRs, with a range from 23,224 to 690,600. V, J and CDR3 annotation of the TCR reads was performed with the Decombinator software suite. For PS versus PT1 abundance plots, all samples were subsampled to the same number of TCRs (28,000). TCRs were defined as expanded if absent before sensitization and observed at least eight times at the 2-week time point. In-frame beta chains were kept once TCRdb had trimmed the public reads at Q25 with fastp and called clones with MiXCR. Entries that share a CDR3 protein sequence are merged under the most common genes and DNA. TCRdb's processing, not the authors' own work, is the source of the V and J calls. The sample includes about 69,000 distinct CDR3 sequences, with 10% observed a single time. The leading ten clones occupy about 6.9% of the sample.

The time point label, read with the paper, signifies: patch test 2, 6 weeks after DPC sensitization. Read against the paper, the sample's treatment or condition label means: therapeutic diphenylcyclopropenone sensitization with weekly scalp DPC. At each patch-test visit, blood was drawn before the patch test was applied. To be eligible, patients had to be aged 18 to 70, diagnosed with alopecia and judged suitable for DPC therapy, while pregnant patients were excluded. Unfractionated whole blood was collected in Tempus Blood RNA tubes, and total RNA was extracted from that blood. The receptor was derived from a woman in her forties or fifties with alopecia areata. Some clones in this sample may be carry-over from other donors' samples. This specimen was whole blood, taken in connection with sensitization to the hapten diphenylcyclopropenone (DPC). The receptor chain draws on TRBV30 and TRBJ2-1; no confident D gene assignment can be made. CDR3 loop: CAWSVDRNEQFF. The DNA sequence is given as TGTGCCTGGAGTGTCGACCGCAATGAGCAGTTCTTC.